This TCR beta chain was profiled in a study of Ad26.COV2.S vaccination and SARS-CoV-2 variants. The treatment denotes: roughly 18 received Ad26.COV2.S at low or high dose, single or two shots; 5 received placebo; per-sample allocation not given. The samples date from day 63 after the first vaccine or placebo injection. An adult aged 18-55 years in Boston served as the donor. This clone was seen once. Using immunoSEQ multiplex PCR, the repertoire was profiled, and TCRdb retains in-frame clones only, with some absent. The sample consists of approximately 400,000 clones, around 84% of them appearing once. This CDR3 spans 13 amino acids. The V and J ends lost 0 bases and 8 bases respectively, with 11 bases between them. The V gene's germline CDR1 is SGDLS and CDR2 YYNGEE.

This chain joins TRBV9 and TRBJ1-1; possibly TRBD1 for D (5 bases). The receptor was derived from a person between 18 and 59 years old who received the Ad26.COV2.S COVID-19 vaccine or a placebo. This specimen was peripheral blood, taken in a trial of Ad26.COV2.S vaccine versus placebo. The CDR3 DNA sequence: TGTGCCAGCAGCGTAGCGGGGCTTGAGGAAGCTTTCTTT. This sequence encodes CASSVAGLEEAFF.